The clone carrying this TCR beta chain was seen a handful of times. The antigen remains undetermined. V shed 5 bases and J shed 1 base, with 15 bases lying between them. CDR1 and CDR2 from the germline V gene are SGHNT and YYREEE (reference sequence). CDR3 length equals 15 residues. Reverse transcription of all isolated RNA meant that expressed TCRB transcripts were sequenced. Profiling relied on immunoSEQ multiplex PCR, and the TCRdb table lists in-frame clones only, not all of them. The sample comprises around 360,000 clones, roughly 12% of which are singletons, and over 0.008% rests with the top ten. The sample comes from a study of beta chain features in type 1 diabetes. Study findings and constraints: All four CD4+ subsets from Type 1 diabetes patients carried moderately but significantly shorter TCRB CDR3s. More deletions and fewer insertions at VDJ junctions were seen in type 1 diabetes patients.

Sequencing was carried out using naive CD4+ T cells from blood. V is TRBV5-4 and J is TRBJ2-5; no reliable D call. The receptor comes from a woman between 18 and 29 years old with type 1 diabetes. CDR3 region: CASSLAAEPQETQYF. The CDR3 region has the DNA TGTGCCAGCAGTTTAGCCGCCGAACCCCAAGAGACCCAGTACTTC. Filled out from reference TRBV5-4 and TRBJ2-5, the complete variable domain reads ETGVTQSPTHLIKTRGQQVTLRCSSQSGHNTVSWYQQALGQGPQFIFQYYREEENGRGNFPPRFSGLQFPNYSSELNVNALELDDSALYLCASSLAAEPQETQYFGPGTRLLVL.